This TCR beta chain emerged from a study of STAT5B mutations in CD4+ large granular lymphocyte leukemia. Whole-study findings and limits: TRBV06-family usage was enriched in top patient clones (8/27) versus controls (2/35). No patients shared main leukemic clonotypes, though roughly 27% appeared at low frequency elsewhere.

As originally analysed: The detection floor for productive clonotype frequency was 2.59 x 10-5. The protocol was immunoSEQ multiplex PCR, while the TCRdb copy is restricted to in-frame clones and leaves out a portion. That table supplies the V and J calls and clone size; D and trimming were determined from the DNA. The sample includes 30,000 to 35,000 clones, around four fifths seen only once; the top ten take roughly 4.4%. The table lists this clone with a count of one. As yet, its antigen is unknown. V was shortened by 2 bases and J by 6 bases, with 10 bases between the two germline ends. This CDR3 spans 13 amino acids. Germline V lookup: CDR1 MNHNY, CDR2 SVGAGI (reference sequence). Buffy coats from healthy blood donors served as controls.

The source is a human donor in good health. This rearrangement joins TRBV6-6 to TRBJ1-1; D is uncertain. Material: CD4+ T cells from blood buffy coats. The DNA of the CDR3 is TGTGCCAGCAGTTACGGAGAGACGGCTGAAGCTTTCTTT. This encodes CASSYGETAEAFF.